The 6 T cell receptor beta chains reported below all come from one sample, sequenced in a study of shared clonotypes between healthy human individuals. The table came from immunoSEQ multiplex PCR; TCRdb's copy has only in-frame clones and leaves some out. Of about 680,000 clones listed, about 90% are singletons. It was CD45RO-negative cells, positively selected for CCR7, that made up naive CD8 cells, with terminally differentiated effector memory CD45RA+ cells excluded. Sequencing was carried out using naive CD8+ T cells sorted from blood. The receptor set was obtained from a man younger than 45 in good health.

The V call is TRBV18, the J call TRBJ2-3; D uncertain. V was cut by 0 bases and J by 3 bases, with 7 bases left in between. Germline V CDR1 and CDR2: KGHSH, LQKENI. This CDR3 comprises 14 residues. The CDR3 region has the DNA TGTGCCAGCTCACCACCGGCCAGTACAGATACGCAGTATTTT. This codes for CASSPPASTDTQYF.

J is TRBJ2-2 and V is TRBV9; no clear D gene. This CDR3 has 14 residues. Trimming left V 0 bases short and J 7 bases short, with 10 bases between. CDR1 and CDR2 (germline): SGDLS, YYNGEE. The CDR3 is CASSVVGGIGELFF. The CDR3 DNA sequence: TGTGCCAGCAGCGTAGTAGGTGGGATCGGGGAGCTGTTTTTT.

The V and J genes are TRBV25-1 and TRBJ2-3; 7 nucleotides match TRBD2. CDR1 is MGHDK, CDR2 SYGVNS, per germline. V shed 2 bases and J 0 bases; nucleotides not matched to a gene: 2. The CDR3 extends over 15 amino acids. The CDR3: CASSEGSGSTDTQYF. CDR3 DNA sequence: TGTGCCAGCAGTGAAGGTAGCGGGAGCACAGATACGCAGTATTTT.

The rearrangement uses TRBV5-6 and TRBJ2-7; D is undetermined. This CDR3 is built from 12 residues. Trimming pared 2 bases from V and 2 bases from J, leaving 5 bases between. Germline V CDR1 and CDR2: SGHDT, YYEEEE. The CDR3 DNA reads TGTGCCAGCAGCTTAGAACCCTACGAGCAGTACTTC. It yields the protein CASSLEPYEQYF.

The chain couples TRBV30 to TRBJ1-1, with D possibly being TRBD1 (5 bases). V was clipped by 2 bases and J by 2 bases, with 18 bases between them. Germline CDR1 is GTSNPN and CDR2 is SVGIG (reference sequence). The CDR3 extends over 16 amino acids. The CDR3 region is CAWSPGVRRVNTEAFF. The CDR3, as DNA: TGTGCCTGGAGTCCGGGGGTCCGCAGGGTCAACACTGAAGCTTTCTTT.

V is TRBV7-9 and J is TRBJ2-5, with a possible D match to TRBD2 (6 bases). Germline loops: CDR1 SEHNR, CDR2 FQNEAQ (reference sequence). The CDR3 has 14 residues. Trimming cost V 5 bases and J 11 bases, with 21 bases left between them. The DNA for the CDR3 is TGTGCCAGCAGCCCTGCGGGGCCTCAAAAGGAGCAGTACTTC. Translated, it gives CASSPAGPQKEQYF.